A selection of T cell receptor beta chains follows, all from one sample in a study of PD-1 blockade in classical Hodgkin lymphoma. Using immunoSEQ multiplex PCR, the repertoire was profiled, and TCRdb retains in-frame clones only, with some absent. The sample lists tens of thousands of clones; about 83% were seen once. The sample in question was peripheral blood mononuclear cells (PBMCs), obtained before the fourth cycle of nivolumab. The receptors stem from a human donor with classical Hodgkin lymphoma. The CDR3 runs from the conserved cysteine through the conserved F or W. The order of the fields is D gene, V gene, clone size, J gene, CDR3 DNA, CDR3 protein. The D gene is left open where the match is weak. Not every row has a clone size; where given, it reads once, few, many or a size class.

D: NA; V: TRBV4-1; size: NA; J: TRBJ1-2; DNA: TGCGCCAGCAGCCAAGACCGGACATCTCGTGGCTACACCTTC; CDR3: CASSQDRTSRGYTF
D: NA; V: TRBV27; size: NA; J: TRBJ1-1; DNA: TGTGCCAGCAGTTTATACCCGGGGACCACTGAAGCTTTCTTT; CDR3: CASSLYPGTTEAFF
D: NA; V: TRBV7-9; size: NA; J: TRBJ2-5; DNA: TGTGCCAGCAGCCGGCTCTCGGGAGAGACCCAGTACTTC; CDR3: CASSRLSGETQYF
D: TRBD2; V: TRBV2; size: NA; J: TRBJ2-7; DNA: TGTGCCAGTTTAGCGGGAGGAACCTACGAGCAGTACTTC; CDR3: CASLAGGTYEQYF
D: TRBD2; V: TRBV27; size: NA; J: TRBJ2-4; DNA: TGTGCCAGCAGGGCACGCGGGACTAGCGGGACGCGGTACTTC; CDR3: CASRARGTSGTRYF
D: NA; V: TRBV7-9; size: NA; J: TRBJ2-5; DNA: TGTGCCAGCAGCTCGAACGTCGAGACCCAGTACTTC; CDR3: CASSSNVETQYF
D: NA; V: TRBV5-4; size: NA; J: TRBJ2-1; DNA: TGTGCCAGCAGCTTGATCCGGGGACTGTCTATTGAGCAGTTCTTC; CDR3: CASSLIRGLSIEQFF
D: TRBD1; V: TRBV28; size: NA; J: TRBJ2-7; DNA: TGTGCCAGCAGTTTCCCGCGCCGGGACAGGGGGTACGAGCAGTACTTC; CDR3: CASSFPRRDRGYEQYF
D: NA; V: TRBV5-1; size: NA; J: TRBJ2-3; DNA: TGCGCCAGCAGCTTGGGCGGGATGTCCACAGATACGCAGTATTTT; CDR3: CASSLGGMSTDTQYF
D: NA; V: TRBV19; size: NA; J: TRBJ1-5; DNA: TGTGCCAGCCGTCTACAGGGCGGGAGCAATCAGCCCCAGCATTTT; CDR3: CASRLQGGSNQPQHF
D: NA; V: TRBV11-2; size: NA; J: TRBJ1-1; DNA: TGTGCCAGCAGCCATGCCCCTAGCACTGAAGCTTTCTTT; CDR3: CASSHAPSTEAFF
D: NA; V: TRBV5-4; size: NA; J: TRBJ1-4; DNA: TGTGCCAGCAGCTGGGCGGGGGCAACTAATGAAAAACTGTTTTTT; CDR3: CASSWAGATNEKLFF
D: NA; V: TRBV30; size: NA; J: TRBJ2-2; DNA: TGTGCCTGGAGTAGGAGGGTTGGCGGGGAGCTGTTTTTT; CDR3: CAWSRRVGGELFF
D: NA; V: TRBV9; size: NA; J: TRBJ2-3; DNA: TGTGCCAGCAGCGTCAGGTCCGCGTCTAGCACAGATACGCAGTATTTT; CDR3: CASSVRSASSTDTQYF
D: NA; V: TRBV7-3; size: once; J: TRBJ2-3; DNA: TGTGCCAGCAGCTTAAATAGGCCTGTCGGGGATACGCAGTATTTT; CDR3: CASSLNRPVGDTQYF
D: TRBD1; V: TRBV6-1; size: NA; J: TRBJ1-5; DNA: TGTGCCAGCAGTGGGACAGGGGTTCAGCCCCAGCATTTT; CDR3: CASSGTGVQPQHF
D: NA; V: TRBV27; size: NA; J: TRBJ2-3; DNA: TGTGCCAGCAGCCGGGAGCCGGATACGCAGTATTTT; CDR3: CASSREPDTQYF
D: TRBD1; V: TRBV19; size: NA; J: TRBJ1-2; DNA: TGTGCCAGTAGTCCCGGGGACAGGAACTATGGCTACACCTTC; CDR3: CASSPGDRNYGYTF
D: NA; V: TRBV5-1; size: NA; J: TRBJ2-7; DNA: TGCGCCAGCAGCTTGGCTGGGACCCAACCCTACGAGCAGTACTTC; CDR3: CASSLAGTQPYEQYF
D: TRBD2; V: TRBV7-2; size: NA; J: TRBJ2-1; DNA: TGTGCCAGCCGACGGGGCGGGAGTGAAAATGAGCAGTTCTTC; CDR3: CASRRGGSENEQFF
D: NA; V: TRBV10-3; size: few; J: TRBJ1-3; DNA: TGTGCCATCAGTGAGGTAAAGGCCGAGGGAAACACCATATATTTT; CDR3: CAISEVKAEGNTIYF
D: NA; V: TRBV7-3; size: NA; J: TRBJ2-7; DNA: TGTGCCAGCAGCGCTGGCCACTACGAGCAGTACTTC; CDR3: CASSAGHYEQYF
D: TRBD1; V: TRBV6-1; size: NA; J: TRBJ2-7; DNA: TGTGCCAGCAGATGGGACAGGGGGCCCTACGAGCAGTACTTC; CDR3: CASRWDRGPYEQYF
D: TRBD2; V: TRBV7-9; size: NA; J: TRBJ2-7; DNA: TGTGCCAGCAGCCGCGCCCTAGCGGGAAGAAGTTCCTACGAGCAGTACTTC; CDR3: CASSRALAGRSSYEQYF
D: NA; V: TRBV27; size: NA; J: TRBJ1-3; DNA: TGTGCCAGCAGTTTATTACCTGGAAACACCATATATTTT; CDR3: CASSLLPGNTIYF
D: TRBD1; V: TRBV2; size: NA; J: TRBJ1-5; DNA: TGTGCCAGCAGACGGACAGGCCTCGGGAGCAATCAGCCCCAGCATTTT; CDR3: CASRRTGLGSNQPQHF
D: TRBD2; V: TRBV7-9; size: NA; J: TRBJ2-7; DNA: TGTGCCAGCAGCCTCACAGGACTAGCGGGAGATGAGCAGTACTTC; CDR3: CASSLTGLAGDEQYF
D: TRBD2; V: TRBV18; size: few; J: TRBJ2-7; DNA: TGTGCCAGCTCGCCAGGGACTAGTGGATCCTACGAGCAGTACTTC; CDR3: CASSPGTSGSYEQYF
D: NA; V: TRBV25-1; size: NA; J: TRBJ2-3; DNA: TGTGCCAGCAGTGAATTTGGGACTTTCACAGATACGCAGTATTTT; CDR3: CASSEFGTFTDTQYF
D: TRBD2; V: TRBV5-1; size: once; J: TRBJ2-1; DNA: TGCGCCAGCAGCCGGGACTACGTGGACAATGAGCAGTTCTTC; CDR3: CASSRDYVDNEQFF
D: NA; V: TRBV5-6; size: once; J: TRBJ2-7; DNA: TGTGCCAGCACCGGACAGTACGAGCAGTACTTC; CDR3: CASTGQYEQYF
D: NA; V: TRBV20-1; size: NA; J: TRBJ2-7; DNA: TGCAGTGCTATGGGGACCTACGAGCAGTACTTC; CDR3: CSAMGTYEQYF
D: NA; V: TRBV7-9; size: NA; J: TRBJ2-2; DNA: TGTGCCAGCCGGTCCGGGGACACCGGGGAGCTGTTTTTT; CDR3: CASRSGDTGELFF
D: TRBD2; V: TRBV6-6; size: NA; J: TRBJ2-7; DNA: TGTGCCAGCAGTTACCCGGGGAGGGATCTATACGAGCAGTACTTC; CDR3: CASSYPGRDLYEQYF
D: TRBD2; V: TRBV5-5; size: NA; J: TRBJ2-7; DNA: TGTGCCAGCAGCTCCTTAGCGGGGCACAGCTCCTACGAGCAGTACTTC; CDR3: CASSSLAGHSSYEQYF
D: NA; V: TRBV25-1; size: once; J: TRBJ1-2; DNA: TGTGCCAGCAGTGAATCGGGCAGGGGTGGATATGGCTACACCTTC; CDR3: CASSESGRGGYGYTF
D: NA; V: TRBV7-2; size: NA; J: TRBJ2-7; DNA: TGTGCCAGCAGCTCTTGGGGGGTTAGCTCCTACGAGCAGTACTTC; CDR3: CASSSWGVSSYEQYF
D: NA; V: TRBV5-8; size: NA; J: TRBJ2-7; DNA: TGTGCCAGCAGCTTGAGGCGGGCTTCCTACGAGCAGTACTTC; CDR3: CASSLRRASYEQYF
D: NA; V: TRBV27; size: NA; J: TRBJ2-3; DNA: TGTGCCAGCAGTCCCGGCGGAGGCCCTAGCACAGATACGCAGTATTTT; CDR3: CASSPGGGPSTDTQYF
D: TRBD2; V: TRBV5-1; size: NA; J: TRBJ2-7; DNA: TGCGCCAGCAGCTTGAAGGCGGGAGGGCGAAGCGAGCAGTACTTC; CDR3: CASSLKAGGRSEQYF
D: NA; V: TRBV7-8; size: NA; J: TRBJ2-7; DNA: TGTGCCAGCAGCCACGGGGCGGCCTACGAGCAGTACTTC; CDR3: CASSHGAAYEQYF
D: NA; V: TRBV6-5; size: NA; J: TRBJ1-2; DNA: TGTGCCAGCAGTTACGGGCAGGAGGTAGCCTTAAGGGGCTACACCTTC; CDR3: CASSYGQEVALRGYTF
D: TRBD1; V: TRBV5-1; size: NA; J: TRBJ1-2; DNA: TGCGCCAGCAGCACAGGGACAGCCCTTAACTATGGCTACACCTTC; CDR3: CASSTGTALNYGYTF
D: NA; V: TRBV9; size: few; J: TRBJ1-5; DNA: TGTGCCAGCAGCTTCTATGGGCAGCCAGGTCAGCCCCAGCATTTT; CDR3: CASSFYGQPGQPQHF
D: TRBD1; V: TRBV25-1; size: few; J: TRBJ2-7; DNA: TGTGCCAGCATGCCCCCCGGGACAGGCTCTTCCGAGCAGTACTTC; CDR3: CASMPPGTGSSEQYF
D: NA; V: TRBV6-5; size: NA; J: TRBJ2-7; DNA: TGTGCCAGCAGTTACACCCAAGGGGCCCGCCGGAGTGAGCAGTACTTC; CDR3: CASSYTQGARRSEQYF
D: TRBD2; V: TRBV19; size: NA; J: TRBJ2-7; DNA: TGTGCCAGTAGTATAGTAGCGGGAAATCACGAGCAGTACTTC; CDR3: CASSIVAGNHEQYF
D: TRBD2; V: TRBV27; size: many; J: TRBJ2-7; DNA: TGTGCCAGCAGTCCCCTGGGAAAGCGGGAGAGCCACGAGCAGTACTTC; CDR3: CASSPLGKRESHEQYF
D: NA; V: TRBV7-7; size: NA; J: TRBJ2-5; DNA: TGTGCCAGCAGCCCGGGGACCGACCTAACCCAGTACTTC; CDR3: CASSPGTDLTQYF
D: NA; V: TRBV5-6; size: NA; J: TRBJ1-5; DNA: TGTGCCAGCAGCTTGGTGGATCAGCCCCAGCATTTT; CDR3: CASSLVDQPQHF
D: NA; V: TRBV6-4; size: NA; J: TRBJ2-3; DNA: TGTGCCAGCAGTGATAGAGGGGGGGGCACAGATACGCAGTATTTT; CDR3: CASSDRGGGTDTQYF
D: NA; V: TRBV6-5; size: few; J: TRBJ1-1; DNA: TGTGCCAGCAGTTACGCCAGGGGGAACACTGAAGCTTTCTTT; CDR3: CASSYARGNTEAFF
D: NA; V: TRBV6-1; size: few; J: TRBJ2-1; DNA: TGTGCCAGCAGTGGTGGGAAGAAGCAGTTCTTC; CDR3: CASSGGKKQFF
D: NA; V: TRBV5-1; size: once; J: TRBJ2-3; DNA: TGCGCCAGCGGGGCCTCCCGAGTTAGTGATACGCAGTATTTT; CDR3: CASGASRVSDTQYF
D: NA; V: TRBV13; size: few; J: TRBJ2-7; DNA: TGTGCCAGCAGATACAATAGTCCGGGAGAATCCTACGAGCAGTACTTC; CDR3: CASRYNSPGESYEQYF
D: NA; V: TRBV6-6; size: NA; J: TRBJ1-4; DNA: TGTGCCAGCAGTTACTCCGGGGGGCAGGGAGGGGAGAAACTGTTTTTT; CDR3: CASSYSGGQGGEKLFF
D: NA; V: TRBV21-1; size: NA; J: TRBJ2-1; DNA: TGTGCCAGCAGCAAAGGGGGTCAGGGGTTGAATGAGCAGTTCTTC; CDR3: CASSKGGQGLNEQFF